The 10 T cell receptor beta chains reported below all come from one sample, sequenced in a study of blood T cell repertoires in COVID-19. TCRdb keeps only in-frame clones here, not all; method: immunoSEQ multiplex PCR. The sample yields a few hundred thousand clones, around 86% seen once. The sequenced sample consisted of peripheral blood. The receptors shown here come from a human donor in a cohort sampled during active COVID-19.

The chain couples TRBV5-5 to TRBJ2-3; D might be TRBD1 (6 bases). V shed 2 bases and J shed 1 base, with 11 bases lying between them. There are 15 residues in the CDR3. CDR1 and CDR2 from the germline V gene are SGHKS and YYEKEE (reference sequence). This CDR3 is CASSLGGSRTDTQYF. As DNA, the CDR3 is TGTGCCAGCAGCTTAGGGGGATCCCGCACAGATACGCAGTATTTT.

As concerns this clone: The sample has other DNA sequences that encode this CDR3 too. The chain couples TRBV11-2 to TRBJ2-1; 10 bases agree with TRBD2. With 1 base clipped from V and 6 bases from J, the junction kept 0 bases outside the gene matches. Looked up from germline, CDR1 is SGHAT and CDR2 is FQNNGV. This CDR3 contains 14 residues. The CDR3 nucleotides are TGTGCCAGCAGCTTAGGGACTAGCGGCAATGAGCAGTTCTTC. It yields the protein CASSLGTSGNEQFF.

V usage is TRBV7-8 and J usage is TRBJ2-3, with D possibly TRBD1 on 6 matching bases. With 5 bases removed from V and 6 bases from J, the gap between germline ends came to 21 bases. Germline CDR1 SGHVS, CDR2 FQNEAQ. This CDR3 spans 16 amino acids. This CDR3 is CASSRKGGRPGDTQYF. In DNA form, the CDR3 reads TGTGCCAGCAGCCGAAAAGGGGGACGGCCAGGGGATACGCAGTATTTT.

The rearrangement joins TRBV2 to TRBJ2-3, with D unresolved. Per germline, CDR1 SNHLY and CDR2 FYNNEI. The germline V and J ends were trimmed by 3 bases and 1 base, with 8 bases remaining between them. The CDR3 has 14 amino acids. The CDR3 DNA reads TGTGCCAGCAGTGACCCTTCGGGCACAGATACGCAGTATTTT. As protein: CASSDPSGTDTQYF.

J is TRBJ1-4 and V is TRBV19; 8 bases map to TRBD1. Germline values: CDR1 LNHDA, CDR2 SQIVND (reference sequence). J lost 1 base, V lost 7 bases, and 11 bases had no gene match. The CDR3 has 17 amino acids. This chain's CDR3 is CASTGRGRRITNEKLFF. For the CDR3, the DNA is TGTGCCAGTACCGGCAGGGGGCGGCGTATAACTAATGAAAAACTGTTTTTT. Variable domain in full (rest from reference TRBV19 and TRBJ1-4): DGGITQSPKYLFRKEGQNVTLSCEQNLNHDAMYWYRQDPGQGLRLIYYSQIVNDFQKGDIAEGYSVSREKKESFPLTVTSAQKNPTAFYLCASTGRGRRITNEKLFFGSGTQLSVL.

The chain employs TRBV27 and TRBJ2-7; perhaps TRBD1 as D (5 bases). The CDR3 loop spans 16 amino acids. V was shortened by 0 bases and J by 2 bases, with 14 bases between the two germline ends. CDR1 and CDR2 (germline): MNHEY, SMNVEV (reference sequence). CDR3 residues: CASSLSPPDRTYEQYF. CDR3 DNA: TGTGCCAGCAGTTTATCGCCCCCTGACAGAACCTACGAGCAGTACTTC.

The gene calls are TRBV5-5 and TRBJ2-5, with 10 bases that match TRBD1. The CDR3 is 15 amino acids. V lost 4 bases, J lost 4 bases, and 7 bases stayed unmatched. The germline V gene encodes CDR1 SGHKS and CDR2 YYEKEE (reference sequence). The CDR3 DNA follows: TGTGCCAGCAGCGTCGGGACAGGGGATGGAGAGACCCAGTACTTC. Translated: CASSVGTGDGETQYF.

The chain carries TRBV27 and TRBJ2-7; 10 bases fit TRBD2. CDR1 and CDR2 from the germline V gene are MNHEY and SMNVEV (reference sequence). The CDR3 length is 15 residues. J was trimmed by 3 bases and V by 5 bases; bases with no gene match: 7. This chain's CDR3 is CASSKEGLAFYEQYF. Here the CDR3 DNA reads TGTGCCAGCAGTAAAGAGGGACTAGCGTTCTACGAGCAGTACTTC.

CDR3 sequence (DNA): TGTGCCAGCACCGAAGGGGGCAGGGATACGCAGTATTTT. Translated: CASTEGGRDTQYF. This chain uses TRBV6-5 with TRBJ2-3; 7 nucleotides align to TRBD1. Germline V CDR1 and CDR2: MNHEY, SVGAGI. Losses at the gene ends were 7 bases for V and 6 bases for J; bases not matched to a gene: 7. The length of the CDR3 is 13 residues.

The gene calls are TRBV6-6 and TRBJ1-1, with D perhaps matching TRBD1 (5 bases). In germline, CDR1 is MNHNY, CDR2 SVGAGI (reference sequence). V shed 5 bases and J shed 5 bases, with 12 bases lying between them. The CDR3 consists of 13 residues. DNA for the CDR3: TGTGCCAGCAGTACCCAGGGTACGACTGAAGCTTTCTTT. Its translation is CASSTQGTTEAFF.